This note documents a single T cell receptor beta chain sequence. Its matching antigen is unknown. This entry is derived from a study of regulatory dendritic cells for organ transplantation. Study results and caveats: Naive CD4+ and CD8+ repertoires were highly diverse; memory CD8+ was most oligoclonal.

This CDR3 is 14 amino acids long. Clones were read by immunoSEQ multiplex PCR, and TCRdb kept only the in-frame ones, dropping some. The repertoire consists of 30,000 to 40,000 clones, with less than 90% occurring once and the leading ten covering approximately 0.059%. Memory T cells were CD45RO+, naive were CD45RA+, sorted by FACS. This sequence joins TRBV21-1 and TRBJ1-3. TRBV21-1 is flagged as a pseudogene. The receptor comes from a human donor in good health. Material for sequencing was naive CD4+ T cells from blood. Subset described: CD45RA+ naive T cells. CDR3 region: CASSKRGVGNTIYF. CDR3 DNA sequence: TGTGCCAGCAGCAAGAGAGGGGTCGGAAACACCATATATTTT.